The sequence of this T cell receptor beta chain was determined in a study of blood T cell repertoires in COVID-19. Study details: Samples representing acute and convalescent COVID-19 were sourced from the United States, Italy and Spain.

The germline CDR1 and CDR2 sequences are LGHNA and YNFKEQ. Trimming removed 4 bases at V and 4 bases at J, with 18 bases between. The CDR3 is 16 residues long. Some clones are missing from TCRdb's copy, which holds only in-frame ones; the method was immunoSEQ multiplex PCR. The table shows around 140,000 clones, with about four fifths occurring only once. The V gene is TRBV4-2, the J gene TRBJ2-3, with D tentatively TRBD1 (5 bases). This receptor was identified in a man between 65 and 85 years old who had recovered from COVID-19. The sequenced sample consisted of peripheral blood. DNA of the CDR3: TGTGCCAGCAGCCCGAGACGGACATTAGTTGCAGATACGCAGTATTTT. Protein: CASSPRRTLVADTQYF.